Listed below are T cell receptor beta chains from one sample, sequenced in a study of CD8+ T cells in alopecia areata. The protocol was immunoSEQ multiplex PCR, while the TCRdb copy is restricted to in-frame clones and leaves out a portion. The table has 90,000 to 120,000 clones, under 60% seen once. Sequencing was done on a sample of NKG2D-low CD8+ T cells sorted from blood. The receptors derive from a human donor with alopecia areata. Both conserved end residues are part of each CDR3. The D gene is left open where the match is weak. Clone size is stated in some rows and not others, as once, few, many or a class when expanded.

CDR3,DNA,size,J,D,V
CASSSIHRYNEQFF,TGTGCCAGCAGCTCCATACATCGGTACAATGAGCAGTTCTTC,.,TRBJ2-1,.,TRBV7-9
CASSVIGTAETQYF,TGTGCCAGCAGCGTCATCGGGACAGCTGAGACCCAGTACTTC,.,TRBJ2-5,TRBD1,TRBV9
CASSHGLAGQDEQFF,TGTGCCAGCAGCCACGGACTAGCGGGACAGGATGAGCAGTTCTTC,few,TRBJ2-1,TRBD2,TRBV5-6
CASSQIKRTDNEQFF,TGCGCCAGCAGCCAAATCAAGCGCACCGACAATGAGCAGTTCTTC,few,TRBJ2-1,.,TRBV4-1
CSVQQGANTEAFF,TGCAGCGTTCAACAGGGGGCGAACACTGAAGCTTTCTTT,.,TRBJ1-1,TRBD1,TRBV29-1
CASSPEGLNTEAFF,TGTGCCAGCAGCCCCGAAGGGCTGAACACTGAAGCTTTCTTT,.,TRBJ1-1,.,TRBV9
CATRVVNTGELFF,TGTGCCACCCGCGTCGTAAACACCGGGGAGCTGTTTTTT,.,TRBJ2-2,.,TRBV6-5
CASNTNSNQPQHF,TGTGCCAGCAATACGAATAGCAATCAGCCCCAGCATTTT,.,TRBJ1-5,.,TRBV6-6
CSVDIVGAGNEKLFF,TGCAGCGTTGATATTGTAGGGGCGGGTAATGAAAAACTGTTTTTT,.,TRBJ1-4,.,TRBV29-1
CAGTGSSGANVLTF,TGTGCCGGGACAGGGAGCTCTGGGGCCAACGTCCTGACTTTC,.,TRBJ2-6,TRBD1,TRBV5-6
CASSLLQPLQGNTEAFF,TGTGCCAGCAGTTTACTCCAGCCCCTACAGGGGAACACTGAAGCTTTCTTT,few,TRBJ1-1,.,TRBV27